This passage covers 17 T cell receptor beta chains from one sample sequenced in a study of cytomegalovirus exposure and HLA in healthy donors. Primers included in the PCR were 60 Vbeta and 13 Jbeta primers. Sequenced by immunoSEQ multiplex PCR; TCRdb stores in-frame clones only, minus some. The repertoire holds roughly 90,000 clones, with 82% as singletons. The sequenced sample consisted of PBMCs. The receptors derive from a man aged 25 to 40 in good health and CMV-seropositive.

The chain is built from TRBV29-1 and TRBJ1-1; D not resolved. V lost 3 bases and J 8 bases, leaving 19 bases between the germline ends. Germline V gives CDR1 SQVTM, CDR2 ANQGSEA. The CDR3 loop spans 14 amino acids. DNA for the CDR3: TGCAGCGTTGAGGGCATTACCTTTAAGTGGGAAGCTTTCTTT. Encoded protein: CSVEGITFKWEAFF.

This clone showed up just a few times. The rearrangement joins TRBV6-5 to TRBJ2-2; 7 bases agree with TRBD2. The V and J ends lost 3 bases and 6 bases, in that order; junction bases with no gene match: 7. Germline values: CDR1 MNHEY, CDR2 SVGAGI. The CDR3 totals 15 residues. In DNA form, the CDR3 reads TGTGCCAGCAGTTATCGGGGGGTGGGTCCCGGGGAGCTGTTTTTT. Translating it yields CASSYRGVGPGELFF.

The CDR3, as DNA: TGTGCCCGAGGGAGTTTCGGACTAGCCAACAATGAGCAGTTCTTC. Its protein product is CARGSFGLANNEQFF. The rearrangement joins TRBV2 to TRBJ2-1; 8 bases align to TRBD2. The V and J ends lost 11 bases and 5 bases, in that order; junction bases with no gene match: 14. CDR3 size: 15 residues. Per germline, CDR1 SNHLY and CDR2 FYNNEI.

CDR3: CASSQVASGVPYEQYF. CDR3 DNA sequence: TGCGCCAGCAGCCAAGTGGCTAGCGGGGTACCCTACGAGCAGTACTTC. The chain carries TRBV4-1 and TRBJ2-7, with 9 bases matching TRBD2. From germline, CDR1 is MGHRA and CDR2 YSYEKL. The CDR3 has 16 residues. The ends lost 1 base at V and 2 bases at J; junction bases unmatched: 6.

This clone appeared a few times. CDR3 sequence (DNA): TGTGCCAGCAGCTTAGATCGCGCGGGAGGGTCAAATGAGCAGTTCTTC. Amino acid sequence: CASSLDRAGGSNEQFF. The J gene is TRBJ2-1, the V gene TRBV11-3; 9 nucleotides line up with TRBD2. After removal of 0 bases from V and 7 bases from J, the junction contained 7 bases not matched to a gene. Germline V gene sequence: CDR1 SGHNT, CDR2 YENEEA. The CDR3 length is 16 residues.

This chain links TRBV28 with TRBJ2-3; D is possibly TRBD2 (6 bases). In germline, CDR1 is MDHEN, CDR2 SYDVKM. Trimming left V 7 bases short and J 1 base short, with 21 bases between. The CDR3 loop spans 17 amino acids. The CDR3 DNA is TGTGCCAGCACAGTAGGACGGATAGGGACTCGCACAGATACGCAGTATTTT. It codes for CASTVGRIGTRTDTQYF.

Only a few counts were recorded for this clone. The CDR3 reads CASSFLQGTDTQYF. The CDR3 DNA reads as TGTGCCAGCAGTTTTCTACAGGGTACAGATACGCAGTATTTT. The genes are TRBV28 and TRBJ2-3, with a tentative D call TRBD1 (6 bases). Deletions cut 3 bases from V and 3 bases from J, with 10 bases between. The CDR3 runs 14 residues. Germline V gives CDR1 MDHEN, CDR2 SYDVKM.

The chain recombines TRBV7-7 with TRBJ2-3; TRBD2 is a possible D gene (5 bases). V lost 5 bases, J lost 4 bases, and 10 bases lay in between. Germline CDR1 is SSHAT and CDR2 is FNYEAQ (reference sequence). This CDR3 comprises 13 residues. CDR3 DNA: TGTGCCAGCAGCGGGAGCGGCGCAGATACGCAGTATTTT. Translated: CASSGSGADTQYF.

The chain couples TRBV5-4 to TRBJ1-2, with D possibly matching TRBD1 (6 bases). This CDR3 has 12 residues. V lost 3 bases and J lost 5, with 8 bases in between. Germline CDR1 reads SGHNT; CDR2 reads YYREEE (reference sequence). This CDR3 is CASSSQGYGYTF. The CDR3 DNA sequence: TGTGCCAGCAGCTCTCAGGGGTATGGCTACACCTTC.

J is TRBJ1-1 and V is TRBV6-5; the D gene is possibly TRBD1 (6 bases). Germline V gene data show CDR1 as MNHEY and CDR2 as SVGAGI. The CDR3 length is 12 residues. V lost 6 bases to trimming and J lost 10 bases, with 15 bases between them. CDR3 nucleotides: TGTGCCAGCAGCCAGGGACAACGAGGAGCTTTCTTT. Protein sequence: CASSQGQRGAFF.

This chain links TRBV14 with TRBJ1-6, with D tentatively TRBD1 (5 bases). CDR1 and CDR2 from the germline V gene are SGHDN and FVKESK. V was cut by 0 bases and J by 9 bases, with 9 bases left in between. This CDR3 is built from 14 residues. The CDR3 DNA reads TGTGCCAGCAGCCAAGAGGTGGGGGGTTCACCCCTCCACTTT. Its translation is CASSQEVGGSPLHF.

The CDR3 protein is CASSSVGSEAFF. The CDR3 DNA reads as TGTGCCAGCAGCTCGGTGGGCAGTGAAGCTTTCTTT. The chain joins TRBV9 to TRBJ1-1, with D hard to call. This CDR3 contains 12 residues. Germline CDR1 reads SGDLS; CDR2 reads YYNGEE. Trimming stripped 4 bases from V and 7 bases from J, with 11 bases between.

The chain combines TRBV7-6 with TRBJ2-3; 12 nucleotides align to TRBD1. Germline assignment: CDR1 SGHVS and CDR2 FNYEAQ. The CDR3 has 15 amino acids. Germline trimming cut 5 bases from V and 5 bases from J; bases unmatched to any gene: 5. The CDR3 sequence is CASSLGQGAGDTQYF. DNA for the CDR3: TGTGCCAGCAGCCTGGGACAGGGGGCAGGAGATACGCAGTATTTT.

This clone came up once. The rearrangement joins TRBV2 to TRBJ2-3; maybe TRBD2 (5 bases). Trimming pared 1 base from V and 7 bases from J, leaving 12 bases between. Germline V gene sequence: CDR1 SNHLY, CDR2 FYNNEI. CDR3 length equals 14 residues. CDR3 coding DNA: TGTGCCAGCAGTGAAGTTTCGGCTAGCTATACGCAGTATTTT. Translated, it gives CASSEVSASYTQYF.

This sequence joins TRBV7-2 and TRBJ1-1, with D uncertain. CDR1 and CDR2 from the germline V gene are SGHTA and FQGNSA. Trimming stripped 4 bases from V and 4 bases from J, with 10 bases between. This CDR3 has 13 residues. CDR3 bases: TGTGCCAGCAGCTACACATTACCCACTGAAGCTTTCTTT. It encodes CASSYTLPTEAFF. The full variable domain, its missing parts supplied by reference TRBV7-2 and TRBJ1-1, is GAGVSQSPSNKVTEKGKDVELRCDPISGHTALYWYRQSLGQGLEFLIYFQGNSAPDKSGLPSDRFSAERTGGSVSTLTIQRTQQEDSAVYLCASSYTLPTEAFFGQGTRLTVV.

The chain couples TRBV5-1 to TRBJ2-7; no definite D call. V shed 1 base and J shed 0 bases, with 5 bases lying between them. This CDR3 region has 13 residues. Germline V gene sequence: CDR1 SGHRS, CDR2 YFSETQ. The CDR3 DNA sequence: TGCGCCAGCAGCTTGATGGCCTCCTACGAGCAGTACTTC. Protein product: CASSLMASYEQYF.

This chain connects TRBV28 to TRBJ1-3, with D unclear. This CDR3 is built from 16 residues. Germline CDR1 is MDHEN and CDR2 is SYDVKM. Trimming pared 3 bases from V and 0 bases from J, leaving 12 bases between. The CDR3 DNA follows: TGTGCCAGCAGTTTTACTACTGTAAGCTCTGGAAACACCATATATTTT. It translates to CASSFTTVSSGNTIYF.